The 6 T cell receptor beta chains given below trace back to one sample, sequenced in a study of CD8 T cells in ankylosing spondylitis. Study-level results: What seemed typical of ankylosing spondylitis blood was a TCR beta motif built from about 8 highly homologous variants.

TCRdb itself ran the 5' RACE reads through MiXCR, one entry per CDR3 protein. This table holds some 840,000 distinct CDR3 sequences, 12% found once. These receptors' targets are unknown. The sequenced sample consisted of blood, either unsorted or a sorted T cell fraction (not recorded which). All receptors derive from a male donor with ankylosing spondylitis.

The chain links TRBV7-8 to TRBJ1-3; D is perhaps TRBD1 (5 bases). The length of the CDR3 is 16 residues. V gave up 1 base and J gave up 0 bases, with 10 bases separating them. Germline assignment: CDR1 SGHVS and CDR2 FQNEAQ. CDR3 sequence (DNA): TGTGCCAGCAGCTTAGGGAACAGGCACTCTGGAAACACCATATATTTT. This encodes CASSLGNRHSGNTIYF.

This clonotype was counted between two and nine times. The CDR3 nucleotides read TGTGCCAGCAGTTTTGGCCACTACAATGAGCAGTTCTTC. It translates to CASSFGHYNEQFF. V and J are TRBV12-3 or TRBV12-4 and TRBJ2-1; D not resolved. The V end was cut by 3 bases, the J end by 3 bases, with 6 bases between. The CDR3 is made up of 13 amino acids.

The chain is built from TRBV5-1 and TRBJ2-7, with 9 nucleotides matching TRBD1. V lost 4 bases, J lost 4 bases, and 15 bases stayed unmatched. Per the germline V gene, CDR1 is SGHRS and CDR2 is YFSETQ. There are 17 residues in the CDR3. The CDR3 sequence: CASSRSSGQGGEYEQYF. The CDR3 DNA reads as TGCGCCAGCAGCCGCTCTTCGGGACAGGGTGGAGAATACGAGCAGTACTTC.

The chain carries TRBV5-1 and TRBJ2-2; D may correspond to TRBD1 or TRBD2 (7 bases each). The CDR3 is 17 residues long. CDR1 is SGHRS, CDR2 YFSETQ, per germline. The V and J ends lost 3 bases and 4 bases respectively, with 19 bases between them. As DNA, the CDR3 is TGCGCCAGCAGCTCGTCGGGGAGGGGGCGGATCACCGGGGAGCTGTTTTTT. It yields the protein CASSSSGRGRITGELFF.

This clonotype was seen a handful of times. The chain combines TRBV7-3 with TRBJ2-3; 10 bases are shared with TRBD2. Germline V gene lookup returns CDR1 SGHTA and CDR2 FQGTGA. The CDR3 loop spans 17 amino acids. Trimming at V came to 4 bases and at J to 3 bases, leaving 10 bases not matched to a gene. DNA for the CDR3: TGTGCCAGCAGCTCGTCGGGAGTAGCGGGGGGAACAGATACGCAGTATTTT. Encoded protein: CASSSSGVAGGTDTQYF.

The table lists this clonotype with many counts. The chain employs TRBV3-1 and TRBJ2-3, with D hard to call. Trimming pared 1 base from V and 4 bases from J, leaving 6 bases between. The CDR3 length is 13 residues. The germline V gene encodes CDR1 LGHDT and CDR2 YNNKEL (reference sequence). The CDR3 spells CASSQGGADTQYF. CDR3 coding DNA: TGTGCCAGCAGCCAAGGTGGTGCAGATACGCAGTATTTT.